This T cell receptor beta chain was documented in a study of blood T cell repertoires in COVID-19. At the level of the study: COVID-19 samples, acute and convalescent, were from the United States, Italy and Spain. Sample material is recorded as cDNA or gDNA derived from T cells, B-cell-depleted T cells, or PBMCs.

This CDR3 comprises 14 residues. Germline V CDR1 and CDR2: MNHNY, SVGAGI (reference sequence). With 6 bases removed from V and 4 bases from J, the gap between germline ends came to 15 bases. This clone has just one count. In the authors' methods: Amplified reference gene primers provided the basis for estimating nucleated cell counts. The table came from immunoSEQ multiplex PCR; TCRdb's copy has only in-frame clones and leaves some out. The V and J calls and clone size are taken from that table; D and trimming were inferred from the DNA. The repertoire has some 400,000 clones, around 86% of them found once; the top ten carry 2.5% to 3.5%.

V is TRBV6-6 and J is TRBJ1-2; maybe TRBD1 (6 bases). Sequencing was done on a sample of peripheral blood. This clonotype originated in a human donor in a cohort sampled during active COVID-19. The CDR3: CASSRQVSTYGYTF. The DNA of the CDR3 is TGTGCCAGCAGCAGACAGGTTTCTACCTATGGCTACACCTTC.